This T cell receptor (beta chain) was retrieved from a study of cytomegalovirus exposure and HLA in healthy donors. Study-wide results and limits: The study designated over 150 TCR beta chains cytomegalovirus-associated.

This CDR3 has 15 amino acids. Germline values: CDR1 SGHRS, CDR2 YFSETQ. Unmatched junction bases numbered 3, after V lost 0 bases and J lost 3 bases. As to this clone: Its antigen is unknown.

Both 60 Vbeta primers and 13 Jbeta primers went into the PCR. The protocol was immunoSEQ multiplex PCR, while the TCRdb copy is restricted to in-frame clones and leaves out a portion. The table has about 140,000 clones, roughly three quarters seen once. Those who donated were healthy bone marrow donors. The receptor was isolated from a man in his sixties in good health and CMV-seronegative. The source material was PBMCs. The chain recombines TRBV5-1 with TRBJ2-7, with 10 positions matching TRBD1. The CDR3 DNA sequence: TGCGCCAGCAGCTTGGGGACAGGGGGAGGCTACGAGCAGTACTTC. Encoded protein: CASSLGTGGGYEQYF.